Listed here is a single T cell receptor (beta chain). Germline values: CDR1 MDHEN, CDR2 SYDVKM. This CDR3 has 16 residues. V was pared by 8 bases and J by 8 bases, with 24 bases between. The data derive from a study of control samples from healthy donors and cancer patients. Repertoires were generated with immunoSEQ multiplex PCR, while TCRdb's copy carries only in-frame clones and drops some. In the table there are about 410,000 clones, over 75% of which are singletons. This rearrangement joins TRBV28 to TRBJ1-4; D might be TRBD1 (5 bases). The sample consisted of PBMCs. The receptor was isolated from a middle-aged man with head and neck cancer. The CDR3 here is CASPRFGGGLGEKLFF. CDR3 in DNA: TGTGCCAGCCCAAGATTTGGTGGGGGACTCGGGGAAAAACTGTTTTTT.